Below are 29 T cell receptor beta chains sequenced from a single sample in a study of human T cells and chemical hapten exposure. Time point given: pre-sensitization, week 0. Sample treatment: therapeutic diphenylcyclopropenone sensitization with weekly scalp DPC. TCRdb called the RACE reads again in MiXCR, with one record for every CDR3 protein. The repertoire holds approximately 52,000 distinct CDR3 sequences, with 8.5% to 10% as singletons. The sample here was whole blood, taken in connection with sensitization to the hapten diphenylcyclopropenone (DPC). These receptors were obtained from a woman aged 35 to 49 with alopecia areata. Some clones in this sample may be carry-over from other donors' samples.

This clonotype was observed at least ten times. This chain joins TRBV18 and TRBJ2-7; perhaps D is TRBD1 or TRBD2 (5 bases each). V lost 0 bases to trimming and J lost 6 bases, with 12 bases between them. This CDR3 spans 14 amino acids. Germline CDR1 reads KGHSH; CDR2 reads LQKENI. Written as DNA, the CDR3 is TGTGCCAGCTCACCACCGGGGCAGGGACGCGAGCAGTACTTC. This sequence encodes CASSPPGQGREQYF.

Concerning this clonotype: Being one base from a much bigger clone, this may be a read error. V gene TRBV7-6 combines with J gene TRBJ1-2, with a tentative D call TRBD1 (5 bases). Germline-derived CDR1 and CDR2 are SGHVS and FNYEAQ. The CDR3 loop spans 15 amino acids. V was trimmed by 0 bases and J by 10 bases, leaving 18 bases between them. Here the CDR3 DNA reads TGTGCCAGCAGCTTAGCGCTAGGGGAGGGGAATGACTACACCTTC. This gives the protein CASSLALGEGNDYTF.

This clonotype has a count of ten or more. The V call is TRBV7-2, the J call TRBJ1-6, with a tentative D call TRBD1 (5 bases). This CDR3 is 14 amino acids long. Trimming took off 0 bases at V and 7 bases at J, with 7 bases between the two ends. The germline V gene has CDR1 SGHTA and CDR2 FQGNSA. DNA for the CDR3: TGTGCCAGCAGCTTAGCCGGGGGGAATTCACCCCTCCACTTT. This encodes CASSLAGGNSPLHF.

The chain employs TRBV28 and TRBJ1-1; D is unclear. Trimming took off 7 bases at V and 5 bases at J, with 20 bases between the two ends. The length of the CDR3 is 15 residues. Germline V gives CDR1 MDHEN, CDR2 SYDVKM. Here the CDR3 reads CASTNSRGGGTEAFF. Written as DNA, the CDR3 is TGTGCCAGCACCAATTCTCGGGGAGGAGGTACTGAAGCTTTCTTT. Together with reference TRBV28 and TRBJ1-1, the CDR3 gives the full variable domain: DVKVTQSSRYLVKRTGEKVFLECVQDMDHENMFWYRQDPGLGLRLIYFSYDVKMKEKGDIPEGYSVSREKKERFSLILESASTNQTSMYLCASTNSRGGGTEAFFGQGTRLTVV.

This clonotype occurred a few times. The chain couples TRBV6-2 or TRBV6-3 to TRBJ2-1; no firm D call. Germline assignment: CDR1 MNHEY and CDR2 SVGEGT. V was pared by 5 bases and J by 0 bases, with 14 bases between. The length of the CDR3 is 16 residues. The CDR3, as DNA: TGTGCCAGCAGTCCTTTCGGTGAGACCTCCTACAATGAGCAGTTCTTC. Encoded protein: CASSPFGETSYNEQFF.

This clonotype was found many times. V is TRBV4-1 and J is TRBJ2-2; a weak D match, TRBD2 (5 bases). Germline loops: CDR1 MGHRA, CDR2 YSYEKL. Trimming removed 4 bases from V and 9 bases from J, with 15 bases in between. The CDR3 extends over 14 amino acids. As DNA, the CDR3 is TGCGCCAGCAGCCTGTCCCCGGGGAGATGGGAGCTGTTTTTT. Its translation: CASSLSPGRWELFF.

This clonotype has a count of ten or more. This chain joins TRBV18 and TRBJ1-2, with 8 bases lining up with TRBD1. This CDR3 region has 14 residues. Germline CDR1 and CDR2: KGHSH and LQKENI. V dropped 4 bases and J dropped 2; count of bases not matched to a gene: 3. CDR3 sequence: CASSLRTGNYGYTF. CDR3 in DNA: TGTGCCAGCTCACTGAGGACAGGGAACTATGGCTACACCTTC.

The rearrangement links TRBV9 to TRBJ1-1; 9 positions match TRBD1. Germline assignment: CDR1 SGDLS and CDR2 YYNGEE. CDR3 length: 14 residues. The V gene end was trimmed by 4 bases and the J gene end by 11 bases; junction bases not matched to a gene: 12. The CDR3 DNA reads TGTGCCAGCAGCCCTACCGGGACAGGGATGGTGGCTTTCTTT. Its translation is CASSPTGTGMVAFF. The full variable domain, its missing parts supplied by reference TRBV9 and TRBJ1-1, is DSGVTQTPKHLITATGQRVTLRCSPRSGDLSVYWYQQSLDQGLQFLIQYYNGEERAKGNILERFSAQQFPDLHSELNLSSLELGDSALYFCASSPTGTGMVAFFGQGTRLTVV.

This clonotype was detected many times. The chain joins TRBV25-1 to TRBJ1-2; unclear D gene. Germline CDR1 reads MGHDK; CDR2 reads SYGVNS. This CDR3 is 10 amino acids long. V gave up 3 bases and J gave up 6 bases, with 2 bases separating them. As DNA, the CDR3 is TGTGCCAGCAGTGACCATGGCTACACCTTC. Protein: CASSDHGYTF.

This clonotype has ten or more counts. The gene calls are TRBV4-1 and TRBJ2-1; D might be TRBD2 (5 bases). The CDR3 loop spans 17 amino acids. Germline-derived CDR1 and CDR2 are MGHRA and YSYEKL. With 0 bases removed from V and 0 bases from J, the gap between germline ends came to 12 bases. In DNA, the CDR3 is TGCGCCAGCAGCCAAGATGCTAGCCAGCGCTCCTACAATGAGCAGTTCTTC. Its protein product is CASSQDASQRSYNEQFF.

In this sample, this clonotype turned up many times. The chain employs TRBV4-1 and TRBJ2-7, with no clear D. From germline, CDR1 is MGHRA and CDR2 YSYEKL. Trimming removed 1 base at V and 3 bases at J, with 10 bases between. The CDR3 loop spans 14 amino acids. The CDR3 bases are TGCGCCAGCAGCCAAGCCAGGATTTTCTACGAGCAGTACTTC. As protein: CASSQARIFYEQYF.

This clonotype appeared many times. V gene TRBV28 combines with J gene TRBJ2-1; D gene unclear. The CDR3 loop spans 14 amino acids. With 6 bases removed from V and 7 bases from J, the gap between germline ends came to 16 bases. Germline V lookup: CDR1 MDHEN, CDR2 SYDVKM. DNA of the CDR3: TGTGCCAGCAGCCCTCCATTGATCAGTAATGAGCAGTTCTTC. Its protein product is CASSPPLISNEQFF.

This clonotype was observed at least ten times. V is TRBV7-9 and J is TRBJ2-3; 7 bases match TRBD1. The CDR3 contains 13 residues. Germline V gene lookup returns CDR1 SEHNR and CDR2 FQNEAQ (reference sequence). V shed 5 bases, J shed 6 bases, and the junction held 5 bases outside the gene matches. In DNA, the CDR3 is TGTGCCAGCAGCGCAGGGACAGCCGATACGCAGTATTTT. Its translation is CASSAGTADTQYF.

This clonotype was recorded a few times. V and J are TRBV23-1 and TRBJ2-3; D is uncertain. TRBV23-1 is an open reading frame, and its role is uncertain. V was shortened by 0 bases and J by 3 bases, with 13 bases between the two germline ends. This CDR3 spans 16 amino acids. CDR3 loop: CASSQSGRCETDTQYF. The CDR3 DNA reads TGCGCCAGCAGTCAATCGGGCAGATGTGAAACAGATACGCAGTATTTT.

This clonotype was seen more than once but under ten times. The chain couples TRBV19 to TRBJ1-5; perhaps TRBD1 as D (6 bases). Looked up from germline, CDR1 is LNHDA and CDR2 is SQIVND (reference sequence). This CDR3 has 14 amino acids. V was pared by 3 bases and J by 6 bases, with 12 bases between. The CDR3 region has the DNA TGTGCCAGTAGTATCCCCAGGGACACTCAGCCCCAGCATTTT. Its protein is CASSIPRDTQPQHF.

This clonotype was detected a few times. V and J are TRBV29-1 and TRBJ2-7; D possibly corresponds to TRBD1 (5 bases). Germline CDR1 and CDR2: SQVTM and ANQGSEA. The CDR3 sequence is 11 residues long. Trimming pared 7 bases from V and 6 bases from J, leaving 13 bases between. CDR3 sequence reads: CSAAHDSEQYF. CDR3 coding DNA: TGCAGCGCAGCCCACGACAGCGAGCAGTACTTC.

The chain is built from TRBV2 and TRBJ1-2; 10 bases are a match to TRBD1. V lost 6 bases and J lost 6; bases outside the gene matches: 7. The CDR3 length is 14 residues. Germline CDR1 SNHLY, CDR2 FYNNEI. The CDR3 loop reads CASSYDRGRDGYTF. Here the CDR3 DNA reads TGTGCCAGCAGCTACGACAGGGGGCGAGATGGCTACACCTTC.

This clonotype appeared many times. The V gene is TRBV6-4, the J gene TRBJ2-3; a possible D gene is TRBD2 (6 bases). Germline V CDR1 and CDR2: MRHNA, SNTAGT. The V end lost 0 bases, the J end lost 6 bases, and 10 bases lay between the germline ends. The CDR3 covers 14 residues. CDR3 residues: CASSDSEGPDTQYF. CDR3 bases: TGTGCCAGCAGTGACTCGGAGGGCCCGGATACGCAGTATTTT.

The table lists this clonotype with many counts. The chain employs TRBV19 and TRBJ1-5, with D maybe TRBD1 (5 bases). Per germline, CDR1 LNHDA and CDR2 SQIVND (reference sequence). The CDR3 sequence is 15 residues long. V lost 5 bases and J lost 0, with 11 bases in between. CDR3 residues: CASSWDGNSNQPQHF. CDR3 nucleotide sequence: TGTGCCAGTAGTTGGGACGGCAATAGCAATCAGCCCCAGCATTTT.

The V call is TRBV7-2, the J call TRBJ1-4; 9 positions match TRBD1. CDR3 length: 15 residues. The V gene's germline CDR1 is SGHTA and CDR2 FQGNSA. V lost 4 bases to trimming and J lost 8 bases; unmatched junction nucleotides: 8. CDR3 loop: CASSSRTGVNEKLFF. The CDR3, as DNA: TGTGCCAGCAGCTCCCGGACAGGGGTAAACGAAAAACTGTTTTTT.

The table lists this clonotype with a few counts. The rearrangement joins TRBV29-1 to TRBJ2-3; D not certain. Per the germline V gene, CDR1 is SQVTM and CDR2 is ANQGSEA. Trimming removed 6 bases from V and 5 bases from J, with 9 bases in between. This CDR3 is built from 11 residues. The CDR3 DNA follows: TGCAGCGTAGAGTGGGGAGATACGCAGTATTTT. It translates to CSVEWGDTQYF.

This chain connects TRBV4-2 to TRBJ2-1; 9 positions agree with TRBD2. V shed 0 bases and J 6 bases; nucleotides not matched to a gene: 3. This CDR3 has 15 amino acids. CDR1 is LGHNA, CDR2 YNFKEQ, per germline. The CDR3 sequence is CASSQEEAGGNEQFF. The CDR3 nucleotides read TGTGCCAGCAGCCAAGAGGAAGCGGGGGGCAATGAGCAGTTCTTC.

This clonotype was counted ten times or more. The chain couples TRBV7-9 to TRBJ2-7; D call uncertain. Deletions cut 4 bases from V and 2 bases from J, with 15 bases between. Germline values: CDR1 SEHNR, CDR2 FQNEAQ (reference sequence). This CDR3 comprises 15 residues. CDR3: CASSSALGTTYEQYF. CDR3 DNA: TGTGCCAGCAGCTCCGCCCTGGGCACTACCTACGAGCAGTACTTC.

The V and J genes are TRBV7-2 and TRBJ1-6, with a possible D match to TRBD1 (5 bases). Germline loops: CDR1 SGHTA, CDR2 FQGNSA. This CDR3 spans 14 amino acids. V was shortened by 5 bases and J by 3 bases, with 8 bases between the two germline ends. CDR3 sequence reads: CASSPGDYNSPLHF. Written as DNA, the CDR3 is TGTGCCAGCAGCCCGGGGGACTATAATTCACCCCTCCACTTT.

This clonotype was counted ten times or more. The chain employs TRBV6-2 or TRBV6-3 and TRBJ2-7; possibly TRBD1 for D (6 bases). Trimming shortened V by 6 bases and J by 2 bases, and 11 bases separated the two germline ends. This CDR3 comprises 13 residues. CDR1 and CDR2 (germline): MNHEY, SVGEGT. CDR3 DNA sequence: TGTGCCAGCAGCATCCGGGACACCTACGAGCAGTACTTC. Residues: CASSIRDTYEQYF.

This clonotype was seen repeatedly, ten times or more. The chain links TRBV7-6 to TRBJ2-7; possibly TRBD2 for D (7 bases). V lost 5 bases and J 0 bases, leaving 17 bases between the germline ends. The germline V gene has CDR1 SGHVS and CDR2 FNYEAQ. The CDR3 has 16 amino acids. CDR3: CASSRAGGGGSYEQYF. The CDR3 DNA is TGTGCCAGCAGCCGCGCCGGGGGAGGGGGCTCCTACGAGCAGTACTTC.

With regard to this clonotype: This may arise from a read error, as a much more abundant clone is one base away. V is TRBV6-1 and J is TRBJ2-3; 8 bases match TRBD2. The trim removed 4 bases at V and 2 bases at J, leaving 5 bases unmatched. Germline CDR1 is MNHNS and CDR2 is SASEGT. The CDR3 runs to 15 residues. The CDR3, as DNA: TGTGCCAGCAGTGGGACTAGCCGTTCCACAGATACGCAGTATTTT. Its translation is CASSGTSRSTDTQYF.

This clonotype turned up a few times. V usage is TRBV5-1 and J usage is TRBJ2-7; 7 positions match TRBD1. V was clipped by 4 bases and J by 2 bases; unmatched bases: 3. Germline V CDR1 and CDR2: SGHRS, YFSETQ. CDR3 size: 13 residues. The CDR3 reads CASSPGTAYEQYF. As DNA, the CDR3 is TGCGCCAGCAGCCCCGGGACAGCCTACGAGCAGTACTTC.

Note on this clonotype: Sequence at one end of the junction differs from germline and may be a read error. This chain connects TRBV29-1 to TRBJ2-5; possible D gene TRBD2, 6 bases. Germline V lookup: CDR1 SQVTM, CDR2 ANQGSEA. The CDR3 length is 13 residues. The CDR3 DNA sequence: TGCAGCGGCCACCACACCTCACGGGAGACCCAGAACTTC. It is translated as CSGHHTSRETQNF.